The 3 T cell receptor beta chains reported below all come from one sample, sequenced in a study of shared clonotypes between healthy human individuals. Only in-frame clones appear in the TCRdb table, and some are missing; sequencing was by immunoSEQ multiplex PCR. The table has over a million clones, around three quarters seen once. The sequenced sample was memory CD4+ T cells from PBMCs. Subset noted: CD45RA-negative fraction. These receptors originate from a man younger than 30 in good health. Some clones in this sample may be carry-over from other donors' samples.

CDR3 sequence reads: CASSLRRLAGGPSSEQFF. The CDR3 nucleotides are TGTGCCAGCAGCTTAAGGCGTCTAGCGGGAGGGCCTAGTAGTGAGCAGTTCTTC. V is TRBV7-3 and J is TRBJ2-1, with TRBD2 identical over 12 bases. Germline V gives CDR1 SGHTA, CDR2 FQGTGA. The CDR3 covers 18 residues. Germline trimming cut 1 base from V and 9 bases from J; bases unmatched to any gene: 13.

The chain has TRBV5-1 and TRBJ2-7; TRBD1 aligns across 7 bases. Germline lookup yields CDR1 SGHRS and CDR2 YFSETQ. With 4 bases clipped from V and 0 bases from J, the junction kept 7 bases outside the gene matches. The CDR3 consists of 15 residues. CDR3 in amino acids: CASSGDSLSSYEQYF. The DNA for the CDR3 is TGCGCCAGCAGCGGGGACAGTCTGAGCTCCTACGAGCAGTACTTC.

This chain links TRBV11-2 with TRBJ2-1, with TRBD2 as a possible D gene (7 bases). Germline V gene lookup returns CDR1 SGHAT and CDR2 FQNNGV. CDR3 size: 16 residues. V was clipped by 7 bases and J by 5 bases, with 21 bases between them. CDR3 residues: CASTIKNAGANNEQFF. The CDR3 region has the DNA TGTGCCAGCACCATCAAAAACGCGGGGGCCAACAATGAGCAGTTCTTC. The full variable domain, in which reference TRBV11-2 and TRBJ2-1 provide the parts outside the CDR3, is EAGVAQSPRYKIIEKRQSVAFWCNPISGHATLYWYQQILGQGPKLLIQFQNNGVVDDSQLPKDRFSAERLKGVDSTLKIQPAKLEDSAVYLCASTIKNAGANNEQFFGPGTRLTVL.